This T cell receptor (beta chain) comes out of a study of spatial heterogeneity in lung cancer. Germline-derived CDR1 and CDR2 are SGHRS and YFSETQ. The CDR3 is 13 residues long. V dropped 0 bases and J dropped 4 bases, with 6 bases sitting between them. This clonotype was seen at least ten times. TCRdb re-called the 5' RACE reads with MiXCR, one entry per CDR3 protein. Here the sample spans 30,000 to 40,000 distinct CDR3 sequences, 3% to 3.5% being singletons. Time point specified: sample taken at primary tumor resection. Source: normal lung tissue next to the tumor, taken at surgery. V is TRBV5-1 and J is TRBJ2-3; D unclear. The sequence derives from a male donor with early-stage non-small cell lung cancer. The DNA of the CDR3 is TGCGCCAGCAGCTTGGCCGTCTCAGATACGCAGTATTTT. This codes for CASSLAVSDTQYF.